These T cell receptor beta chains were read from a single sample in a study of T-cell memory formation after mild COVID-19. TCRdb ran MiXCR on the 5' RACE reads and lists one entry per CDR3 protein. The sample includes 250,000 to 300,000 distinct CDR3 sequences, around 16% of them seen just once. The sequencing sample was made of PBMCs or a T cell subset sorted from them (not recorded which). Receptor source: a man younger than 35 who had mild COVID-19 (a few samples of this study predate the infection). Cell type and time point are not known. Each CDR3 is given with its conserved first and last residue. A D gene is named only where the DNA matches it firmly. The size entry is marked missing in some rows and otherwise reads once, few, many or a size class.

size | D | J | V | DNA | CDR3
few | TRBD2 | TRBJ2-3 | TRBV13 | TGTGCCAGCAGAGGACTAGCGGGCACAGATACGCAGTATTTT | CASRGLAGTDTQYF
many | - | TRBJ2-5 | TRBV7-9 | TGTGCCAGCAGCTTAGTAGGGTCCGGAGAGACCCAGTACTTC | CASSLVGSGETQYF
- | TRBD1 | TRBJ1-4 | TRBV24-1 | TGTGCCACCAGGGCGGGACAGACGAATGAAAAACTGTTTTTT | CATRAGQTNEKLFF
- | - | TRBJ2-5 | TRBV12-1 | TGTGCCAGCAGCTTGAGGGTGGGGGGGCCGGCAGAGACCCAGTACTTC | CASSLRVGGPAETQYF
few | - | TRBJ1-2 | TRBV12-3/TRBV12-4 | TGTGCCAGCAGTCCTAATGGCTACACCTTC | CASSPNGYTF
few | TRBD1 | TRBJ2-1 | TRBV12-3/TRBV12-4 | TGTGCCAGCGGTCCGAGGACAGGCTTGTTCTTC | CASGPRTGLFF
few | - | TRBJ2-7 | TRBV6-2/TRBV6-3 | TGTGCCAGCAGTAACCCCGGGACAACCTACGAGCAGTACTTC | CASSNPGTTYEQYF
many | - | TRBJ2-2 | TRBV6-6 | TGTGCCAGCAGTTACTACACCGGGGAGCTGTTTTTT | CASSYYTGELFF
- | - | TRBJ1-2 | TRBV7-2 | TGTGCCAGCAGCTTTTCCAGGGGCGGATATGGCTACACCTTC | CASSFSRGGYGYTF
- | - | TRBJ1-2 | TRBV20-1 | TGCAGTGCTATAATACCAGGCGCCCATGATGGCTACACCTTC | CSAIIPGAHDGYTF
few | TRBD1 | TRBJ1-6 | TRBV29-1 | TGCAGCGTTGGGGAGGGGGCGGATGGTTCACCCCTCCACTTT | CSVGEGADGSPLHF
- | - | TRBJ2-7 | TRBV21-1 | TGTGCCAGCACCGAAGGACACCCCCTTCGAAGGTACGAGCAGTACTTC | CASTEGHPLRRYEQYF
- | - | TRBJ1-6 | TRBV9 | TGTGCCAGCAGCGTAGGACAGCTTAATTCACCCCTCCACTTT | CASSVGQLNSPLHF
- | - | TRBJ1-5 | TRBV7-6 | TGTGCCAGCAGCTTAGCTCCGGACCTTCTCCCCAATCAGCCCCAGCATTTT | CASSLAPDLLPNQPQHF
few | - | TRBJ1-6 | TRBV12-3/TRBV12-4 | TGTGCCAGCAGTTTAACAGGGACTAATTCACCCCTCCACTTT | CASSLTGTNSPLHF
- | TRBD1 | TRBJ2-1 | TRBV20-1 | TGCAGTGCCAAGAGACAGGGAAGCTCCTACAATGAGCAGTTCTTC | CSAKRQGSSYNEQFF
few | TRBD1 | TRBJ1-2 | TRBV9 | TGTGCCAGCAGCGACCTGGTTGGGACAGGGCGCGGTCACGGCTACACCTTC | CASSDLVGTGRGHGYTF
few | - | TRBJ2-2 | TRBV15 | TGTGCCACCGCGGGGCGCGACACCGGGGAGCTGTTTTTT | CATAGRDTGELFF
many | - | TRBJ2-5 | TRBV7-9 | TGTGCCAGCAGCCGACAGCCTCAAGAGACCCAGTACTTC | CASSRQPQETQYF
many | - | TRBJ2-7 | TRBV28 | TGTGCCAGCATCCGGGGGTTTGAGGACGAGCAGTACTTC | CASIRGFEDEQYF
few | - | TRBJ1-2 | TRBV14 | TGTGCCAGCAGCCAAGTCACAGCCCGACCGGGCGGCTACACCTTC | CASSQVTARPGGYTF
few | - | TRBJ2-3 | TRBV7-9 | TGTGCCAGCAGCCGCGACAGGAGGAAGATGATTACGCAGTATTTT | CASSRDRRKMITQYF
few | - | TRBJ1-2 | TRBV7-9 | TGTGCCAGCAGCTACGAGGGGGGAGGCTACACCTTC | CASSYEGGGYTF
few | - | TRBJ1-5 | TRBV7-2 | TGTGCCAGCAGCTTAGATGGGGGTTTGAGCAATCAGCCCCAGCATTTT | CASSLDGGLSNQPQHF
- | - | TRBJ1-1 | TRBV4-3 | TGCGCCAGCAGCCAAGATCTTGGTGACAGTTTGAACACTGAAGCTTTCTTT | CASSQDLGDSLNTEAFF
few | - | TRBJ1-2 | TRBV6-5 | TGTGCCAGCAGAAGGGACCCGGCTCGGGGTGGCTACACCTTC | CASRRDPARGGYTF
- | - | TRBJ1-1 | TRBV7-9 | TGTGCCAGCACAGAATGGAACACTGAAGCTTTCTTT | CASTEWNTEAFF
few | - | TRBJ2-5 | TRBV5-1 | TGCGCCAGCAGCCATCCCGGGACTCCCGAAGAGACCCAGTACTTC | CASSHPGTPEETQYF
- | - | TRBJ1-2 | TRBV20-1 | TGCAGTGCTCCCCGAGACGGGGGCGACTATGGCTACACCTTC | CSAPRDGGDYGYTF
- | - | TRBJ2-2 | TRBV21-1 | TGTGCCAGCAGCCCCGGAAGCGGGGGACCGAACACCGGGGAGCTGTTTTTT | CASSPGSGGPNTGELFF
few | TRBD1 | TRBJ1-3 | TRBV12-3/TRBV12-4 | TGTGCCAGCAGTTTGGGAGGGGGCCCAGGAAACACCATATATTTT | CASSLGGGPGNTIYF
few | - | TRBJ1-1 | TRBV19 | TGTGCCAGCCGCAGGGCGAAGACTGAAGCTTTCTTT | CASRRAKTEAFF
- | TRBD1 | TRBJ1-6 | TRBV4-2 | TGTGCCAGCAGCCAGGACAGGACAAAGGATAATTCACCCCTCCACTTT | CASSQDRTKDNSPLHF
many | - | TRBJ1-1 | TRBV20-1 | TGCAGTGCTAGACCACAGAACACTGAAGCTTTCTTT | CSARPQNTEAFF
- | - | TRBJ1-5 | TRBV28 | TGTGCCAGCAGTGATCCAGGGGCGCGCAATCAGCCCCAGCATTTT | CASSDPGARNQPQHF
few | TRBD1 | TRBJ2-7 | TRBV5-1 | TGCGCCAGCAGCTTGGTAGCTGGGCAGGGGGCATTTCACGAGCAGTACTTC | CASSLVAGQGAFHEQYF
- | - | TRBJ2-1 | TRBV11-2 | TGTGCCAGCAGCTTAAACAGGGTCGTGTTCTTC | CASSLNRVVFF
once | TRBD1 | TRBJ2-7 | TRBV27 | TGTGCCAGCAGTTCGGACAGGTTCTCCTCCTACGAGCAGTACTTC | CASSSDRFSSYEQYF
few | - | TRBJ2-7 | TRBV9 | TGTGCCAGCAGCGTAAATACTGCGCCCACCCTCGAGCAGTACTTC | CASSVNTAPTLEQYF
few | - | TRBJ2-1 | TRBV12-3/TRBV12-4 | TGTGCCAGCGCATTCCGGGACGGCAATGAGCAGTTCTTC | CASAFRDGNEQFF
- | - | TRBJ1-6 | TRBV27 | TGTGCCAGCAGTTCACTGGGCCCCACCTTTAATAATTCACCCCTCCACTTT | CASSSLGPTFNNSPLHF
- | - | TRBJ1-4 | TRBV5-5 | TGTGCCAGCAGCTTAAGGCAGACTAATGAAAAACTGTTTTTT | CASSLRQTNEKLFF
- | TRBD2 | TRBJ2-3 | TRBV5-1 | TGCGCCAGCAGCTTCCAGACTAGCGGCGTCACAGATACGCAGTATTTT | CASSFQTSGVTDTQYF
- | - | TRBJ2-2 | TRBV6-2/TRBV6-3 | TGTGCCAGCAGTTACTTTGAGGGGCGAAGAACCGGGGAGCTGTTTTTT | CASSYFEGRRTGELFF
- | - | TRBJ2-5 | TRBV25-1 | TGTGCCAGCAGAAGCGGACGGCTGGGGACCCAGTACTTC | CASRSGRLGTQYF
- | - | TRBJ1-2 | TRBV19 | TGTGCCAGTAGTCTCCGCAGGATTGACTACACCTTC | CASSLRRIDYTF
- | TRBD1 | TRBJ2-3 | TRBV18 | TGTGCCAGCTCACCCTCAGGGGACAGGGACGCAGATACGCAGTATTTT | CASSPSGDRDADTQYF
- | - | TRBJ1-2 | TRBV2 | TGTGCCAGCAGGGGGGAAGGGAACTATGGCTACACCTTC | CASRGEGNYGYTF
few | TRBD1 | TRBJ2-3 | TRBV9 | TGTGCCAGCAGCCTCCGGGACAGGATTGGGCAAGATACGCAGTATTTT | CASSLRDRIGQDTQYF
few | TRBD1 | TRBJ1-2 | TRBV6-1 | TGTGCCAGCAGTGAGCGGCAGGGGGCTAACTATGGCTACACCTTC | CASSERQGANYGYTF
few | TRBD1 | TRBJ2-4 | TRBV6-5 | TGTGCCAGCAGAGGACAGGCTAAAAACATTCAGTACTTC | CASRGQAKNIQYF
few | - | TRBJ2-5 | TRBV19 | TGTGCCAGTAGTATTGGAGGGGGAGCTTCGGCGACCCAGTACTTC | CASSIGGGASATQYF
few | - | TRBJ1-1 | TRBV12-3/TRBV12-4 | TGTGCCAGCAGTTCTGGTGACACCGTGAACACTGAAGCTTTCTTT | CASSSGDTVNTEAFF
- | - | TRBJ2-2 | TRBV2 | TGTGCCAGCAGTGAAATGGGAACCGGGGAGCTGTTTTTT | CASSEMGTGELFF
many | - | TRBJ1-4 | TRBV5-1 | TGCGCCAGCAGCTTGGGTAGAACTAATGAAAAACTGTTTTTT | CASSLGRTNEKLFF
few | - | TRBJ1-5 | TRBV20-1 | TGCAGTGCTTCCCACAGGGTGACGAGGCCCCAGCATTTT | CSASHRVTRPQHF
- | TRBD2 | TRBJ2-5 | TRBV10-3 | TGTGCCATCCGTGCGGGGGGAGAGGAGACCCAGTACTTC | CAIRAGGEETQYF
many | TRBD1 | TRBJ1-5 | TRBV27 | TGTGCCAGCAGTTGGACAGGCCTTAATCAGCCCCAGCATTTT | CASSWTGLNQPQHF
few | - | TRBJ2-2 | TRBV5-1 | TGCGCCACGCAAGGGAGCGTTGGCACCGGGGAGCTGTTTTTT | CATQGSVGTGELFF